The 26 T cell receptor beta chains in this list originate from one sample, sequenced in a study of T cell repertoires in cytomegalovirus infection (dated by TCRdb to about 2019). The antigens for these receptors are not known. Instrument used: Illumina HiSeq 1500. TCRdb reanalyzed the raw reads on its own, using fastp at Q25 for trimming and MiXCR for clone calling, and kept in-frame beta chains. Every distinct CDR3 protein forms one entry, paired with its most common genes and DNA. The sample profile shows a few hundred thousand distinct CDR3 sequences; 40% of them were found once. Of the sample, 48% is held by the ten largest clones. The treatment or condition tag for this specimen amounts to: in vitro stimulation with specific CMV peptide epitopes to enrich CMV-specific T cells. The starting material was cultured PBMCs, obtained from culture after CMV antigen stimulation. All receptors derive from a human donor in good health (CMV status not recorded). Some clones in this sample may be carry-over from other donors' samples.

The table lists this clonotype with a few counts. CDR3 amino acids: CASSQTGTADEQYF. CDR3 bases: TGTGCCAGCAGCCAGACAGGGACCGCAGACGAGCAGTACTTC. This rearrangement joins TRBV5-6 to TRBJ2-7, with 7 bases aligning to TRBD1. V was clipped by 4 bases and J by 5 bases; unmatched bases: 9. The germline gives CDR1 SGHDT, CDR2 YYEEEE. The CDR3 has 14 amino acids.

This chain uses TRBV11-2 with TRBJ2-7, with 10 bases lining up with TRBD1. The junction had 4 bases not matched to a gene; V was cut back by 5 bases and J by 0 bases. This CDR3 has 15 amino acids. CDR1 SGHAT and CDR2 FQNNGV come from the germline V gene. The chain's CDR3 is CASSTGQGFSYEQYF. CDR3 nucleotides: TGTGCCAGCAGCACGGGACAGGGGTTCTCCTACGAGCAGTACTTC.

The chain couples TRBV7-6 to TRBJ2-1; no definite D call. CDR1 and CDR2 from the germline V gene are SGHVS and FNYEAQ. This CDR3 is built from 14 residues. Deletions cut 5 bases from V and 6 bases from J, with 14 bases between. The CDR3 bases are TGTGCCAGCAGCGAAAGGGTGGTTGGCAATGAGCAGTTCTTC. Protein product: CASSERVVGNEQFF.

This clonotype was observed a handful of times. The chain joins TRBV7-9 to TRBJ2-5; 7 nucleotides match TRBD1. Losses at the gene ends were 4 bases for V and 3 bases for J; bases not matched to a gene: 11. The CDR3 runs 16 residues. Germline V lookup: CDR1 SEHNR, CDR2 FQNEAQ (reference sequence). CDR3 sequence reads: CASSSTGTEFKETQYF. In DNA form, the CDR3 reads TGTGCCAGCAGCTCAACCGGGACAGAGTTCAAAGAGACCCAGTACTTC.

The CDR3 region is CASSPSFKRGGGETQYF. The CDR3 DNA sequence: TGTGCCAGCAGCCCATCCTTCAAGCGGGGGGGAGGAGAGACCCAGTACTTC. V gene TRBV5-4 combines with J gene TRBJ2-5, with 10 bases that match TRBD2. The CDR3 runs to 17 residues. Germline CDR1 SGHNT, CDR2 YYREEE (reference sequence). V gave up 4 bases and J gave up 4 bases; unmatched junction bases: 13.

This clonotype occurred once. The V call is TRBV29-1, the J call TRBJ2-3, with D perhaps TRBD1 (6 bases). Germline V gene sequence: CDR1 SQVTM, CDR2 ANQGSEA. The ends were cut back, 6 bases at V and 2 bases at J, with 15 bases in the middle. The CDR3 has 14 residues. The CDR3 DNA reads TGCAGCGTAGGACAGAGACAATTCACAGATACGCAGTATTTT. Protein product: CSVGQRQFTDTQYF.

For the CDR3, the DNA is TGTGCCAGCAGCTCCACAACGGGGAACACTGAAGCTTTCTTT. Translated, it gives CASSSTTGNTEAFF. The chain uses TRBV7-6 and TRBJ1-1; no reliable D call. The V gene's germline CDR1 is SGHVS and CDR2 FNYEAQ. V was shortened by 4 bases and J by 1 base, with 10 bases between the two germline ends. The CDR3 covers 14 residues.

Concerning this clonotype itself: This CDR3 is missing its conserved last phenylalanine or tryptophan, likely due to a read error. The J gene is TRBJ1-1, the V gene TRBV12-3 or TRBV12-4; D not resolved. The CDR3 is made up of 14 amino acids. The V end lost 7 bases, the J end lost 5 bases, and 17 bases lay between the germline ends. CDR3 residues: CASTQTSLITEAFI. CDR3 sequence (DNA): TGTGCCAGCACCCAGACCTCGTTAATTACTGAAGCTTTCATT.

The chain combines TRBV29-1 with TRBJ2-7, with D maybe TRBD2 (5 bases). The CDR3 is 11 residues long. Germline V CDR1 and CDR2: SQVTM, ANQGSEA. The CDR3 region has the DNA TGCTTAGGACTCCTGCCCTACGAGCAGTACTTC. Residues: CLGLLPYEQYF.

This clonotype has only a few counts. The CDR3 protein is CASGRGPSNQPQHF. The CDR3 bases are TGTGCCAGCGGACGGGGGCCCTCCAATCAGCCCCAGCATTTT. The chain joins TRBV12-3 or TRBV12-4 to TRBJ1-5; D is perhaps TRBD1 (6 bases). The length of the CDR3 is 14 residues. With 8 bases removed from V and 3 bases from J, the gap between germline ends came to 14 bases.

V usage is TRBV7-8 and J usage is TRBJ2-7; 7 bases align to TRBD2. Germline CDR1 reads SGHVS; CDR2 reads FQNEAQ. The CDR3 is 16 residues long. Unmatched junction bases numbered 7, after V lost 1 base and J lost 1 base. The CDR3 DNA follows: TGTGCCAGCAGCTTAGAGGGAGGGCCGGTGTCCTACGAGCAGTACTTC. Its protein is CASSLEGGPVSYEQYF.

V usage is TRBV12-3 or TRBV12-4 and J usage is TRBJ1-2; 10 bases fit TRBD1. CDR3 length: 18 residues. V gave up 3 bases and J gave up 4 bases; unmatched junction bases: 14. CDR3: CASSFGTGDLHLTYGYTF. In nucleotides, the CDR3 is TGTGCCAGCAGTTTTGGGACAGGGGATCTCCATTTGACCTATGGCTACACCTTC.

The V call is TRBV6-1, the J call TRBJ2-3, with a tentative D call TRBD2 (6 bases). V lost 3 bases and J 12 bases, leaving 16 bases between the germline ends. The CDR3 runs 13 residues. The germline V gene encodes CDR1 MNHNS and CDR2 SASEGT. DNA of the CDR3: TGTGCCAGCAGTGACTATCTAGCGCACATCCAGTATTTT. This codes for CASSDYLAHIQYF.

The sample holds many counts of this clonotype. V gene TRBV7-2 combines with J gene TRBJ2-7, with 13 bases lining up with TRBD2. In germline, CDR1 is SGHTA, CDR2 FQGNSA. V shed 3 bases, J shed 2 bases, and the junction held 1 base outside the gene matches. The CDR3 length is 15 residues. The CDR3 DNA reads as TGTGCCAGCAGCTTGACTAGCGGGGGGACCTACGAGCAGTACTTC. Encoded protein: CASSLTSGGTYEQYF.

The rearrangement uses TRBV12-3 or TRBV12-4 and TRBJ2-1; D ambiguous. The CDR3 runs 9 residues. V dropped 9 bases and J dropped 7 bases, with 4 bases sitting between them. The CDR3 coding sequence is TGTGCCAGGATAAATGAGCAGTTCTTC. This codes for CARINEQFF.

The rearrangement links TRBV12-3 or TRBV12-4 to TRBJ1-5; 9 nucleotides match TRBD1. The CDR3 consists of 15 residues. The V gene end was trimmed by 6 bases and the J gene end by 5 bases; junction bases not matched to a gene: 8. The CDR3 bases are TGTGCCAGCAGCCGCGCTCGGACAGGGGATCAGCCCCAGCATTTT. Its protein product is CASSRARTGDQPQHF.

The V call is TRBV7-2, the J call TRBJ2-2; D unclear. The V gene lost 1 base and the J gene lost 5 bases, with 11 bases spanning the gap. The CDR3 consists of 15 residues. CDR1 is SGHTA, CDR2 FQGNSA, per germline. The CDR3 nucleotides are TGTGCCAGCAGCTTAGTCCTCTTGGAGACCGGGGAGCTGTTTTTT. It encodes CASSLVLLETGELFF.

This clonotype was found a few times. The CDR3 spells CASNDRAQETQYF. The CDR3 bases are TGTGCCAGCAACGACAGGGCCCAAGAGACCCAGTACTTC. The genes are TRBV12-3 or TRBV12-4 and TRBJ2-5; 7 positions match TRBD1. The CDR3 runs to 13 residues. Losses at the gene ends were 7 bases for V and 1 base for J; bases not matched to a gene: 3.

The chain employs TRBV19 and TRBJ1-1; D is ambiguous. V was trimmed by 10 bases and J by 4 bases, leaving 10 bases between them. Germline V gene data show CDR1 as LNHDA and CDR2 as SQIVND (reference sequence). The CDR3 spans 11 residues. The CDR3 protein is CATRLGTEAFF. In DNA form, the CDR3 reads TGTGCCACCAGGTTAGGCACTGAAGCTTTCTTT.

This clonotype has a handful of counts. This chain uses TRBV7-2 with TRBJ2-5; TRBD2 matches at 13 bases. CDR1 is SGHTA and CDR2 is FQGNSA in the germline V gene. CDR3 size: 15 residues. The trim removed 4 bases at V and 4 bases at J, leaving 3 bases unmatched. For the CDR3, the DNA is TGTGCCAGCAGCTCCCGGACTAGCGGGGGAGAGACCCAGTACTTC. Translating gives CASSSRTSGGETQYF.

The V and J genes are TRBV6-6 and TRBJ1-5; D unresolved. CDR1 is MNHNY and CDR2 is SVGAGI in the germline V gene (reference sequence). V dropped 4 bases and J dropped 2 bases, with 15 bases sitting between them. CDR3 size: 16 residues. CDR3 residues: CASSSSAWGGNQPQHF. The CDR3 DNA follows: TGTGCCAGCAGTTCGAGCGCGTGGGGAGGCAATCAGCCCCAGCATTTT.

This chain links TRBV28 with TRBJ2-5; the D is unclear. V was pared by 5 bases and J by 1 base, with 14 bases between. This CDR3 spans 15 amino acids. The germline V gene encodes CDR1 MDHEN and CDR2 SYDVKM. This chain's CDR3 is CASSPMHDFQETQYF. The CDR3 bases are TGTGCCAGCAGTCCGATGCATGACTTCCAAGAGACCCAGTACTTC.

The V and J genes are TRBV5-1 and TRBJ1-4; 8 nucleotides agree with TRBD1. The CDR3 runs to 16 residues. J gave up 3 bases and V 4 bases, and 8 bases lay outside the gene matches. CDR1 SGHRS and CDR2 YFSETQ come from the germline V gene. CDR3 sequence reads: CASSPGQGTANEKLFF. The CDR3 coding sequence is TGCGCCAGCAGCCCAGGACAGGGCACTGCTAATGAAAAACTGTTTTTT.

The genes are TRBV19 and TRBJ2-1; D is undetermined. CDR3 length: 15 amino acids. Germline CDR1 is LNHDA and CDR2 is SQIVND (reference sequence). With 7 bases removed from V and 0 bases from J, the gap between germline ends came to 13 bases. CDR3 bases: TGTGCCAGTATAGGGCGTGTCAGCTCCTACAATGAGCAGTTCTTC. Translated, it gives CASIGRVSSYNEQFF.

The chain is built from TRBV2 and TRBJ2-7, with TRBD1 as a possible D gene (6 bases). The CDR3 runs to 16 residues. Germline assignment: CDR1 SNHLY and CDR2 FYNNEI. V shed 5 bases and J shed 5 bases, with 22 bases lying between them. The CDR3 sequence: CASSWEQYGGRNEQYF. CDR3 nucleotide sequence: TGTGCCAGCAGTTGGGAGCAATATGGGGGCCGGAACGAGCAGTACTTC.

CDR3 sequence (DNA): TGTGCCAGCAGCTTTAGCGGGAGGAGGTATGAGCAGTTCTTC. This sequence encodes CASSFSGRRYEQFF. This rearrangement joins TRBV5-6 to TRBJ2-1; TRBD2 aligns across 10 bases. V dropped 2 bases and J dropped 8; count of bases not matched to a gene: 4. The CDR3 is 14 residues long. Germline CDR1 is SGHDT and CDR2 is YYEEEE.